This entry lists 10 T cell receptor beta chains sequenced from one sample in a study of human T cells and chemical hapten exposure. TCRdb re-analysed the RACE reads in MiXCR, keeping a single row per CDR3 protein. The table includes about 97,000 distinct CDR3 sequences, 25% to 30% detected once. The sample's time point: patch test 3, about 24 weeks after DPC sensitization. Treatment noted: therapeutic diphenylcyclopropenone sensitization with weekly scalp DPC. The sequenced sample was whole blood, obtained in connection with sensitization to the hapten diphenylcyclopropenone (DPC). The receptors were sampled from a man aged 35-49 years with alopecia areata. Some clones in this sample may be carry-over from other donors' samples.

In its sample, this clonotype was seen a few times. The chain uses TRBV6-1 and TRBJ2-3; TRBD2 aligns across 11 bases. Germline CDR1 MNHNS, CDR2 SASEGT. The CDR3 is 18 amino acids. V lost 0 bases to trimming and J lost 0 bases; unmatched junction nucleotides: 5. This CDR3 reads CASSEAGTSGPSTDTQYF. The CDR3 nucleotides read TGTGCCAGCAGTGAAGCCGGGACTAGCGGACCTAGCACAGATACGCAGTATTTT.

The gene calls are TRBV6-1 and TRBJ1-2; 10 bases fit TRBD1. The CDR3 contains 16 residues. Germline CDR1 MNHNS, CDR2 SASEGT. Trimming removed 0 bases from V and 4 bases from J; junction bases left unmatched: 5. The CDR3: CASSEAGTGDSYGYTF. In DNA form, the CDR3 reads TGTGCCAGCAGTGAAGCTGGGACAGGGGATTCCTATGGCTACACCTTC.

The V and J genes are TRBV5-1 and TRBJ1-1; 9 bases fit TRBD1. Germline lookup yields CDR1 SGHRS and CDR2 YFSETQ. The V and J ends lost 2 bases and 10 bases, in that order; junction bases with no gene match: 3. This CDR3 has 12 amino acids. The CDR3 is CASSLGTGTAFF. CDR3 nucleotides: TGCGCCAGCAGCTTAGGGACAGGGACAGCTTTCTTT.

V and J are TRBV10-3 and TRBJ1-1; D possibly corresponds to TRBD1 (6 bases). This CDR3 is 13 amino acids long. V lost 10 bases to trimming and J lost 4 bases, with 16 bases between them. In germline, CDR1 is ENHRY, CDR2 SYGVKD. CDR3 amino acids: CATQGLPGTEAFF. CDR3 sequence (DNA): TGTGCCACCCAGGGGCTACCGGGCACTGAAGCTTTCTTT.

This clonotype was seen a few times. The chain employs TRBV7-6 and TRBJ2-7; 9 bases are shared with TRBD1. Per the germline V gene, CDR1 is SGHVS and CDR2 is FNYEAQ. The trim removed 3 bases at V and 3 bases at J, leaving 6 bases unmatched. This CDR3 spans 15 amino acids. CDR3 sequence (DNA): TGTGCCAGCAGCTTGGGAACAGGGGGCATCTACGAGCAGTACTTC. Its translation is CASSLGTGGIYEQYF.

The CDR3 here is CATRWQRSSYNEQFF. The CDR3 DNA sequence: TGTGCCACCCGATGGCAGAGGAGCTCCTACAATGAGCAGTTCTTC. The chain has TRBV28 and TRBJ2-1, with D unresolved. The CDR3 runs to 15 residues. Germline V lookup: CDR1 MDHEN, CDR2 SYDVKM. The germline V and J ends were trimmed by 10 bases and 0 bases, with 16 bases remaining between them.

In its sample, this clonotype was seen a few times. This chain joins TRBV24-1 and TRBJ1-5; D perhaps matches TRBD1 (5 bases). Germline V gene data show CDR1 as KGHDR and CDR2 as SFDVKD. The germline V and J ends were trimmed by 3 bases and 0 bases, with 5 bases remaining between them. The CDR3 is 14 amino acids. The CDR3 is CATSDDSSNQPQHF. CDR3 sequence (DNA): TGTGCCACCAGTGATGACAGTAGCAATCAGCCCCAGCATTTT.

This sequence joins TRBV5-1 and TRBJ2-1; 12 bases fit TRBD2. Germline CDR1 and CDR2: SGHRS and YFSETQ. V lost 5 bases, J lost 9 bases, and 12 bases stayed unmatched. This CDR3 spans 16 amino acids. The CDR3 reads CASRRIPTSGSSEQFF. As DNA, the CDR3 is TGCGCCAGCAGACGAATACCGACTAGCGGGAGTTCTGAGCAGTTCTTC.

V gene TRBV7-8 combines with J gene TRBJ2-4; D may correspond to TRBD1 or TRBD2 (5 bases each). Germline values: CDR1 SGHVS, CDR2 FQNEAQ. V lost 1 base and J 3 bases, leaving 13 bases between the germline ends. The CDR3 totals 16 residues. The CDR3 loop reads CASSLEHGAGKNIQYF. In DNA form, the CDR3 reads TGTGCCAGCAGCTTAGAACACGGGGCAGGCAAAAACATTCAGTACTTC.

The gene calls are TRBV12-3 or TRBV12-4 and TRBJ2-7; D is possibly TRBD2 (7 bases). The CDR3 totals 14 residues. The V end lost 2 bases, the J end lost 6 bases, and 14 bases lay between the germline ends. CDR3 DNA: TGTGCCAGCAGTTTACTCGGGGGCGGGGGCGAGCAGTACTTC. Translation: CASSLLGGGGEQYF.